This T cell receptor (beta chain) came from a study of T cell responses to AZD1222 COVID-19 vaccine. Study results and caveats: Two doses of AZD1222 preceded a rise in Spike-specific TCR breadth and depth.

CDR1 is SQVTM and CDR2 is ANQGSEA in the germline V gene. The CDR3 runs 12 residues. The V and J ends lost 7 bases and 4 bases respectively, with 12 bases between them. Concerning this clone: The antigen remains unidentified.

The repertoire was sequenced with immunoSEQ multiplex PCR; TCRdb's copy has only in-frame clones and lacks some. The data show some 72,000 clones, with around 90% seen just once and around 7.1% held by the top ten. This receptor was taken from an adult in good health. The material sequenced was peripheral blood, taken on day 0 of MenACWY control vaccination. This rearrangement joins TRBV29-1 to TRBJ2-3, with D possibly matching TRBD1 (6 bases). The CDR3: CSDRVGSDTQYF. Written as DNA, the CDR3 is TGCAGCGACAGGGTCGGGTCAGATACGCAGTATTTT.